This T cell receptor beta chain was identified during a study of blood T cell repertoires in COVID-19. At the level of the study: Material from acute and convalescent COVID-19 was sourced from the United States, Italy and Spain. T cells, B-cell-depleted T cells, or PBMCs supplied cDNA or gDNA.

Assay: immunoSEQ multiplex PCR; the TCRdb copy retains only in-frame clones and omits some. Of about 120,000 clones in the sample, 82% were seen once. This clonotype was obtained from a woman in her 70s with acute or convalescent COVID-19. Specimen: peripheral blood.

The CDR3 is CASSASRQNQETQYF. In DNA, the CDR3 is TGTGCCAGCAGCGCATCCCGACAGAATCAAGAGACCCAGTACTTC. The chain recombines TRBV11-3 with TRBJ2-5; perhaps TRBD1 as D (5 bases). This CDR3 is 15 amino acids long. Per germline, CDR1 SGHNT and CDR2 YENEEA. V dropped 5 bases and J dropped 2 bases, with 15 bases sitting between them.